Here is one T cell receptor (beta chain) with its context. Its antigen is currently unknown. Germline-derived CDR1 and CDR2 are MNHNS and SASEGT. Trimming removed 8 bases from V and 1 base from J; junction bases left unmatched: 7. This CDR3 contains 15 residues. The data belong to a study of T cell repertoires in cytomegalovirus infection. Study background: CMV epitopes, recently identified HLA-C-restricted and well-studied HLA-B-restricted, were used. Study-level findings and limits: Carriage of CMV together with the relevant HLA was identifiable through cumulative public TCR beta family frequency. Clonotype analysis showed dominance of the ex vivo response by HLA-C-restricted CMV-specific TCR beta clonotypes.

TCRdb ran MiXCR on the reads and lists one entry per CDR3 protein. The sample yields fewer than 650,000 distinct CDR3 sequences, about 40% seen once. The chain has TRBV6-1 and TRBJ2-3; 9 bases are shared with TRBD2. This clonotype was sampled from a human donor in good health (CMV status not recorded). Some clones in this sample may be carry-over from other donors' samples. The material was cultured PBMCs, obtained from culture after CMV antigen stimulation. This CDR3 reads CASQGGGAGTDTQYF. Written as DNA, the CDR3 is TGTGCCAGCCAGGGCGGGGGGGCCGGCACAGATACGCAGTATTTT.